This T cell receptor beta chain was captured by sequencing in a study of blood T cell repertoires in COVID-19. The overall study: Sites in the United States, Italy and Spain provided acute and convalescent COVID-19 samples. PBMCs, B-cell-depleted T cells, or T cells were the source of the cDNA or gDNA that made up the material.

As processed by the authors: Using reference gene primer amplification, nucleated cell counts were estimated. Here immunoSEQ multiplex PCR was the method, and the copy in TCRdb shows in-frame clones only, minus some. V, J and clone size are those of that table, while D and trimming were read from the DNA. In the table there are about 150,000 clones, 84% of which are singletons. CDR3 length: 12 amino acids. The ends were cut back, 6 bases at V and 8 bases at J, with 10 bases in the middle. V usage is TRBV12-3 or TRBV12-4 and J usage is TRBJ1-4, with D unclear. The sequencing sample was made of peripheral blood. This clonotype was sampled from a man between 65 and 85 years old with acute or convalescent COVID-19. The CDR3 region is CASSPLGEKLFF. The CDR3 coding sequence is TGTGCCAGCAGCCCCCTCGGGGAAAAACTGTTTTTT.